This T cell receptor (beta chain) was identified during a study of T cell changes during pregnancy in multiple sclerosis. Repertoires were generated with immunoSEQ multiplex PCR, while TCRdb's copy carries only in-frame clones and drops some. The data contain 65,000 to 95,000 clones, approximately 91% of them singletons. This CDR3 is built from 16 residues. V lost 0 bases and J lost 4, with 15 bases in between. Germline lookup yields CDR1 SGHNT and CDR2 YYREEE (reference sequence). Sequenced material: peripheral blood, taken before pregnancy. This chain joins TRBV5-4 and TRBJ2-3; TRBD2 might be the D (5 bases). This TCR was sampled from a female donor with multiple sclerosis, enrolled in a pregnancy study. The CDR3 loop is CASSLVTGVGPDTQYF. CDR3 nucleotides: TGTGCCAGCAGCTTGGTAACCGGGGTCGGGCCAGATACGCAGTATTTT.